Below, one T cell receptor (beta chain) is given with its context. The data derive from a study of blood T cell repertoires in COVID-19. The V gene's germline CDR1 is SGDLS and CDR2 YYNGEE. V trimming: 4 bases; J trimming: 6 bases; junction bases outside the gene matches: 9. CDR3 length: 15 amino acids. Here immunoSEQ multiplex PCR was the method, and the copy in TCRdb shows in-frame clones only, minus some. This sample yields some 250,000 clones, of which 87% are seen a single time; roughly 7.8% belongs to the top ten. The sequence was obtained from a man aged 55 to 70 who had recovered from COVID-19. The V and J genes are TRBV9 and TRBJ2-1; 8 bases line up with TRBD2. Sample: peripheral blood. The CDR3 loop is CASSPGGDRRNEQFF. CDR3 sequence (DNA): TGTGCCAGCAGCCCCGGGGGGGATCGTCGCAATGAGCAGTTCTTC.